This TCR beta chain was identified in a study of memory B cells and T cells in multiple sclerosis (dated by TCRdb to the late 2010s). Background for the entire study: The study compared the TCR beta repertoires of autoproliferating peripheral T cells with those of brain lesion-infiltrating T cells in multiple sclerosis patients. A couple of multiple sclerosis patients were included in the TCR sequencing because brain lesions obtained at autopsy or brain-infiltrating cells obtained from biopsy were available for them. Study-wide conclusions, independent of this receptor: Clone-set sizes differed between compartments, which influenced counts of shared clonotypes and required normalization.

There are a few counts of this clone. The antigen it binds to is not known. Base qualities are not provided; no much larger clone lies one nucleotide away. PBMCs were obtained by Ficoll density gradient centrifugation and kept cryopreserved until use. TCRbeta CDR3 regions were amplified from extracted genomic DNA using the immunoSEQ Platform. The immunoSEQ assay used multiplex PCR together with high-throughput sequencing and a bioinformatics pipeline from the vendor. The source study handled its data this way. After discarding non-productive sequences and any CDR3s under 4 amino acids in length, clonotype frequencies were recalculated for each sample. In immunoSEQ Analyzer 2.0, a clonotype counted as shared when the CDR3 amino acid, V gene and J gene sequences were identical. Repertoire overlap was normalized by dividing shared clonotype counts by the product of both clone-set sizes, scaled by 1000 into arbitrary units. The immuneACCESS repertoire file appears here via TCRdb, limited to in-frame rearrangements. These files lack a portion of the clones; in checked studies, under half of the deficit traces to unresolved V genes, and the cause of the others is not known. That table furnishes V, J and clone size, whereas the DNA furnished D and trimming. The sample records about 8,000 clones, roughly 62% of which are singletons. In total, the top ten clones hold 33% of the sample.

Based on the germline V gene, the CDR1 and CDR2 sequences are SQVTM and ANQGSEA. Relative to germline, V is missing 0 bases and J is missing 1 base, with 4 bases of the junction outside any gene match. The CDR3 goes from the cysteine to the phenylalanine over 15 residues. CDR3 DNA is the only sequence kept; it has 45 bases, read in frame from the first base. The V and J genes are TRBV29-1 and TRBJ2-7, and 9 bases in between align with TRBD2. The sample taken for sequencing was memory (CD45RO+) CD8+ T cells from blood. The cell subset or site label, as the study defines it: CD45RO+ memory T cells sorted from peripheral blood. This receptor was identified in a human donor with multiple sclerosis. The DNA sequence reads TGCAGCGTTGAAGATCCGACTAGCGGATCCTACGAGCAGTACTTC. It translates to CSVEDPTSGSYEQYF.